One and the same sample provided the 21 T cell receptor beta chains below, sequenced in a study of cytomegalovirus exposure and HLA in healthy donors. PCR employed 60 Vbeta and 13 Jbeta primers. The repertoire was sequenced with immunoSEQ multiplex PCR; TCRdb's copy has only in-frame clones and lacks some. The sample carries roughly 120,000 clones, about 81% recorded once. Sequenced: PBMCs. The receptors shown here come from a woman in her twenties or thirties in good health and CMV-seronegative.

The CDR3 DNA is TGTGCCAGCAGTGAATTAGGTTTTAGCGGGGTAACAGATACGCAGTATTTT. It translates to CASSELGFSGVTDTQYF. The gene calls are TRBV25-1 and TRBJ2-3, with TRBD2 matching 8 bases. Germline assignment: CDR1 MGHDK and CDR2 SYGVNS. This CDR3 is 17 amino acids long. Losses at the gene ends were 1 base for V and 3 bases for J; bases not matched to a gene: 9.

The rearrangement uses TRBV4-1 and TRBJ1-1; a possible D gene is TRBD1 (5 bases). The CDR3 sequence is 16 residues long. Trimming removed 5 bases at V and 1 base at J, with 17 bases between. CDR1 MGHRA and CDR2 YSYEKL come from the germline V gene. In DNA form, the CDR3 reads TGCGCCAGCAGCGTAGGAGGGGCTCTAAAGAACACTGAAGCTTTCTTT. Protein sequence: CASSVGGALKNTEAFF.

The rearrangement links TRBV23-1 to TRBJ1-2; unclear D gene. TRBV23-1 is placed among ORFs of uncertain function. The CDR3 extends over 15 amino acids. Trimming cost V 6 bases and J 5 bases, with 19 bases left between them. This CDR3 reads CASSLNETRVYGYTF. DNA for the CDR3: TGCGCCAGCAGCCTCAATGAAACCCGGGTGTATGGCTACACCTTC.

V usage is TRBV27 and J usage is TRBJ1-5; 8 positions agree with TRBD1. This CDR3 contains 14 residues. Germline trimming cut 4 bases from V and 4 bases from J; bases unmatched to any gene: 3. The V gene's germline CDR1 is MNHEY and CDR2 SMNVEV (reference sequence). The CDR3 nucleotides read TGTGCCAGCAGTTCGGACAGGGTGAATCAGCCCCAGCATTTT. This codes for CASSSDRVNQPQHF.

In its sample, this clone was seen once. This chain joins TRBV6-5 and TRBJ1-5, with D possibly matching TRBD1 (5 bases). Germline V gene data show CDR1 as MNHEY and CDR2 as SVGAGI. Between the trimmed V and J ends, which lost 5 bases and 7 bases, there was a span of 15 bases. This CDR3 is built from 14 residues. CDR3 nucleotide sequence: TGTGCCAGCAGTGAAGGGGCAGGAGGGCAGCCCCAGCATTTT. Its translation: CASSEGAGGQPQHF.

This clone was observed a few times. The same CDR3 can be traced to other DNA sequences in this sample. V and J are TRBV5-4 and TRBJ2-3; 7 bases fit TRBD1. V was clipped by 4 bases and J by 4 bases; unmatched bases: 9. CDR1 is SGHNT and CDR2 is YYREEE in the germline V gene (reference sequence). The CDR3 is made up of 15 amino acids. CDR3: CASSMNRGKADTQYF. The CDR3 DNA follows: TGTGCCAGCAGCATGAACAGGGGTAAAGCAGATACGCAGTATTTT.

The rearrangement joins TRBV9 to TRBJ1-3; a possible D gene is TRBD1 (5 bases). V lost 0 bases to trimming and J lost 4 bases, with 14 bases between them. The CDR3 is 16 amino acids. Per the germline V gene, CDR1 is SGDLS and CDR2 is YYNGEE. The CDR3 DNA reads TGTGCCAGCAGCGTAGGTGGGGGGTCTAGGGGAAACACCATATATTTT. Residues: CASSVGGGSRGNTIYF.

The CDR3 region is CASSESLAGSNEQFF. DNA of the CDR3: TGTGCCAGCAGTGAATCCCTAGCGGGGTCCAATGAGCAGTTCTTC. The rearrangement joins TRBV6-4 to TRBJ2-1, with TRBD2 identical over 9 bases. Germline V gives CDR1 MRHNA, CDR2 SNTAGT. The CDR3 has 15 amino acids. J was trimmed by 6 bases and V by 3 bases; bases with no gene match: 6.

The chain joins TRBV11-2 to TRBJ2-5; no reliable D call. The J call is uncertain, as TRBJ2-7 better fits the DNA end. Germline V gene lookup returns CDR1 SGHAT and CDR2 FQNNGV. This CDR3 is built from 10 residues. Here the CDR3 DNA reads TGTGCCAGCAGCTTAGTCGAGCAGTACTTC. Protein: CASSLVEQYF.

V gene TRBV5-6 combines with J gene TRBJ2-7, with D perhaps TRBD1 (6 bases). V was clipped by 4 bases and J by 3 bases, with 17 bases between them. The CDR3 loop spans 15 amino acids. From germline, CDR1 is SGHDT and CDR2 YYEEEE. CDR3 sequence (DNA): TGTGCCAGCAGCCAGACCGGACAGCCGCTCTACGAGCAGTACTTC. Protein product: CASSQTGQPLYEQYF.

The genes are TRBV29-1 and TRBJ1-1; D is ambiguous. Trimming stripped 4 bases from V and 3 bases from J, with 9 bases between. The CDR3 has 12 residues. Germline-derived CDR1 and CDR2 are SQVTM and ANQGSEA. CDR3 sequence: CSVAGRDTEAFF. The CDR3 region has the DNA TGCAGCGTTGCGGGGAGGGACACTGAAGCTTTCTTT.

This chain connects TRBV15 to TRBJ2-1; TRBD1 matches 7 bases. Losses at the gene ends were 1 base for V and 8 bases for J; bases not matched to a gene: 5. The CDR3 has 14 residues. Germline V gives CDR1 LNHNV, CDR2 YYDKDF (reference sequence). CDR3 amino acids: CATSRVDREDEQFF. CDR3 coding DNA: TGTGCCACCAGCAGAGTCGACAGGGAAGATGAGCAGTTCTTC.

This sequence joins TRBV6-5 and TRBJ2-5, with D possibly TRBD2 on 6 matching bases. Trimming stripped 6 bases from V and 5 bases from J, with 13 bases between. Germline-derived CDR1 and CDR2 are MNHEY and SVGAGI. The CDR3 contains 13 residues. In DNA, the CDR3 is TGTGCCAGCAGGCGGGGTTCATGGGAGACCCAGTACTTC. It codes for CASRRGSWETQYF.

The genes are TRBV5-6 and TRBJ1-2, with D maybe TRBD1 (5 bases). The CDR3 runs to 14 residues. Germline V gene sequence: CDR1 SGHDT, CDR2 YYEEEE. V lost 4 bases, J lost 1 base, and 11 bases lay in between. The CDR3 reads CASSRAQGNYGYTF. The CDR3, as DNA: TGTGCCAGCAGCCGTGCCCAGGGTAACTATGGCTACACCTTC.

This chain joins TRBV15 and TRBJ1-1; 7 bases line up with TRBD1. The germline gives CDR1 LNHNV, CDR2 YYDKDF (reference sequence). The CDR3 has 15 residues. J gave up 11 bases and V 6 bases, and 18 bases lay outside the gene matches. This CDR3 is CATRETGTERSGAFF. Here the CDR3 DNA reads TGTGCCACCAGGGAAACCGGGACAGAAAGATCCGGGGCTTTCTTT.

The J gene is TRBJ2-5, the V gene TRBV11-2; 7 bases are a match to TRBD2. Unmatched junction bases numbered 12, after V lost 5 bases and J lost 0 bases. Germline CDR1 and CDR2: SGHAT and FQNNGV. The CDR3 loop spans 17 amino acids. In DNA, the CDR3 is TGTGCCAGCAGCCCCCTGGGGGGGGGACTTTACCAAGAGACCCAGTACTTC. This gives the protein CASSPLGGGLYQETQYF. Supplemented by reference TRBV11-2 and TRBJ2-5, the full variable domain reads EAGVAQSPRYKIIEKRQSVAFWCNPISGHATLYWYQQILGQGPKLLIQFQNNGVVDDSQLPKDRFSAERLKGVDSTLKIQPAKLEDSAVYLCASSPLGGGLYQETQYFGPGTRLLVL.

V gene TRBV9 combines with J gene TRBJ2-2, with D possibly matching TRBD1 (6 bases). Per germline, CDR1 SGDLS and CDR2 YYNGEE. The CDR3 loop spans 15 amino acids. Trimming stripped 0 bases from V and 2 bases from J, with 8 bases between. CDR3 in amino acids: CASSVVQGNTGELFF. The CDR3 DNA reads TGTGCCAGCAGCGTAGTACAGGGAAACACCGGGGAGCTGTTTTTT.

The rearrangement uses TRBV6-6 and TRBJ2-5; 9 bases match TRBD1. CDR3 length: 16 residues. CDR1 and CDR2 from the germline V gene are MNHNY and SVGAGI (reference sequence). V lost 4 bases to trimming and J lost 2 bases; unmatched junction nucleotides: 8. The CDR3 spells CASSSHGTGTQETQYF. The CDR3 DNA reads as TGTGCCAGCAGTTCCCACGGGACAGGGACTCAAGAGACCCAGTACTTC.

The chain carries TRBV5-4 and TRBJ1-2, with D maybe TRBD1 (5 bases). V lost 4 bases, J lost 1 base, and 11 bases lay in between. CDR3 length: 14 residues. Germline V CDR1 and CDR2: SGHNT, YYREEE (reference sequence). The CDR3 is CASSADTNNYGYTF. The DNA for the CDR3 is TGTGCCAGCAGCGCGGACACAAATAACTATGGCTACACCTTC.

This chain uses TRBV6-5 with TRBJ1-1, with D uncertain. V gave up 2 bases and J gave up 4 bases, with 8 bases separating them. The CDR3 covers 13 residues. Germline CDR1 is MNHEY and CDR2 is SVGAGI. CDR3 DNA sequence: TGTGCCAGCAGTTACCCCCCCCTCACTGAAGCTTTCTTT. Amino acid sequence: CASSYPPLTEAFF.

J is TRBJ1-2 and V is TRBV7-9, with 9 positions matching TRBD1. CDR3 size: 16 residues. V lost 1 base and J lost 7; bases outside the gene matches: 10. CDR1 and CDR2 from the germline V gene are SEHNR and FQNEAQ (reference sequence). The CDR3: CASSLDAGQGKGGYTF. For the CDR3, the DNA is TGTGCCAGCAGCTTAGACGCAGGACAGGGGAAGGGTGGCTACACCTTC. Drawing the rest from reference TRBV7-9 and TRBJ1-2, the complete variable domain is DTGVSQNPRHKITKRGQNVTFRCDPISEHNRLYWYRQTLGQGPEFLTYFQNEAQLEKSRLLSDRFSAERPKGSFSTLEIQRTEQGDSAMYLCASSLDAGQGKGGYTFGSGTRLTVV.